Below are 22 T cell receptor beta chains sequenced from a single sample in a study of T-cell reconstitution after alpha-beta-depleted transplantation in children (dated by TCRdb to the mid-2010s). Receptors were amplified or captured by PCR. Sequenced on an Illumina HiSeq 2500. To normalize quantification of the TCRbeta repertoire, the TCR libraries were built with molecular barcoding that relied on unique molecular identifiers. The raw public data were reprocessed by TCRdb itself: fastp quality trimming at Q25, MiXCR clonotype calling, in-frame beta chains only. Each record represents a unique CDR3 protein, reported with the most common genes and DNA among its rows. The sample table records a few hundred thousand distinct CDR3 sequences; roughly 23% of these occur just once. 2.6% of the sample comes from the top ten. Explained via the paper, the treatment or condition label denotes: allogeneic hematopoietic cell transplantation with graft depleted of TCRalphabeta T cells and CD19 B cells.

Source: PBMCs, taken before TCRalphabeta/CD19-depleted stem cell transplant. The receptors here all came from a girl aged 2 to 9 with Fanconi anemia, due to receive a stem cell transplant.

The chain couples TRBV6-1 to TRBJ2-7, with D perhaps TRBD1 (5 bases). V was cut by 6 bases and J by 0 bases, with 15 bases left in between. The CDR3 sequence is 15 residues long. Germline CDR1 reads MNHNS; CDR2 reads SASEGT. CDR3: CASRPYQGTSYEQYF. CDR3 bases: TGTGCCAGCAGACCGTATCAGGGAACCTCCTACGAGCAGTACTTC.

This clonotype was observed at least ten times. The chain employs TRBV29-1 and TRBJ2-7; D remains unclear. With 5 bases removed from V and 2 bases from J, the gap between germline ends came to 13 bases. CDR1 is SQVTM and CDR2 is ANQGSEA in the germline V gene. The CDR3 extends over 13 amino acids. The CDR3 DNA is TGCAGCGTTTCTAAAGGGCCTCCCTACGAGCAGTACTTC. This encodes CSVSKGPPYEQYF.

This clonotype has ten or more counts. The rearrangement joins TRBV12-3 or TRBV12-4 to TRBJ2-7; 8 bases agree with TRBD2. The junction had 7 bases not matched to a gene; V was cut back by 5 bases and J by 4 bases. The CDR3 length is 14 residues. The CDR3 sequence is CASSPRLAPYEQYF. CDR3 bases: TGTGCCAGCAGTCCGAGACTAGCGCCTTACGAGCAGTACTTC.

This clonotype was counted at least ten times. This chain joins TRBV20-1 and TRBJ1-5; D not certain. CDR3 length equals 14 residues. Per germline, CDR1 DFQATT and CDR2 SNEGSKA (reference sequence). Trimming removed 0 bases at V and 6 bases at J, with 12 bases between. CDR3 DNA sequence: TGCAGTGCTAGAGATGTAATATCAGCTCAGCCCCAGCATTTT. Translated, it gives CSARDVISAQPQHF.

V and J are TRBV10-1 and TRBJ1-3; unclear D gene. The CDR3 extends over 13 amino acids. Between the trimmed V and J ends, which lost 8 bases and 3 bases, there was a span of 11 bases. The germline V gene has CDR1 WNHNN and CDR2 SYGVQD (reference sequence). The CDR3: CASCETDGNTIYF. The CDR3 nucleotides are TGCGCCAGCTGCGAGACGGATGGAAACACCATATATTTT.

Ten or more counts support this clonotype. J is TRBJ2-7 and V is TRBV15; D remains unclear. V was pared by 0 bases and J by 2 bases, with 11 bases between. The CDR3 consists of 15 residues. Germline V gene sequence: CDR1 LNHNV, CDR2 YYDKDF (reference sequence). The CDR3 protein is CATSRDRVTAYEQYF. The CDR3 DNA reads TGTGCCACCAGCAGAGATCGGGTGACCGCCTACGAGCAGTACTTC.

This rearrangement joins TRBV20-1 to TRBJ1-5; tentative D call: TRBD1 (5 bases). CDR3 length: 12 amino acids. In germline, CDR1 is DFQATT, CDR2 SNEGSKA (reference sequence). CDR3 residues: CRTGYSNQPQHF. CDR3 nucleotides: TGCAGAACAGGCTATAGCAATCAGCCCCAGCATTTT.

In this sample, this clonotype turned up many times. The CDR3 nucleotides are TGTGCCAGCAGCCCCTCACCCTCCTACAATGAGCAGTTCTTC. Amino acids: CASSPSPSYNEQFF. This chain uses TRBV7-2 with TRBJ2-1; D is unclear. The CDR3 loop spans 14 amino acids. CDR1 is SGHTA and CDR2 is FQGNSA in the germline V gene. Deletions cut 5 bases from V and 0 bases from J, with 8 bases between. The whole variable domain, remainder taken from reference TRBV7-2 and TRBJ2-1, is GAGVSQSPSNKVTEKGKDVELRCDPISGHTALYWYRQSLGQGLEFLIYFQGNSAPDKSGLPSDRFSAERTGGSVSTLTIQRTQQEDSAVYLCASSPSPSYNEQFFGPGTRLTVL.

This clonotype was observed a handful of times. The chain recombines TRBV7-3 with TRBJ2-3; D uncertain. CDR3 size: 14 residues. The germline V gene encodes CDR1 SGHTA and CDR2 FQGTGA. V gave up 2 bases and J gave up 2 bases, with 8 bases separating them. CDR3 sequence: CASSLPDLTDTQYF. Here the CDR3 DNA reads TGTGCCAGCAGCTTACCGGATCTCACAGATACGCAGTATTTT.

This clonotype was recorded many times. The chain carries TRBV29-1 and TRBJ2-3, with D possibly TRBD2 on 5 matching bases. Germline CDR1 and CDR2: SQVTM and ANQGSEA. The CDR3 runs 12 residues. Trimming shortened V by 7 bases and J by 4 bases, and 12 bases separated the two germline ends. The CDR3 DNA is TGCAGCGCCCAGCGGATCCCAGATACGCAGTATTTT. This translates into CSAQRIPDTQYF.

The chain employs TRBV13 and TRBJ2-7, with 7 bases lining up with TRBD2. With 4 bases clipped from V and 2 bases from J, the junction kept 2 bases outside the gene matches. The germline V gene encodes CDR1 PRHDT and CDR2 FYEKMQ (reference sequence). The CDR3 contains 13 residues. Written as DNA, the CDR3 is TGTGCCAGCAGCTCGACTAGCCCCTACGAGCAGTACTTC. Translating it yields CASSSTSPYEQYF.

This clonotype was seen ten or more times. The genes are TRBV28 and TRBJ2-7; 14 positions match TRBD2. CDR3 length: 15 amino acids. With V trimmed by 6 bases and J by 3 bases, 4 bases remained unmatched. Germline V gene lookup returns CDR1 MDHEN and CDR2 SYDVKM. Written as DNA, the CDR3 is TGTGCCAGCAGCACCGGACTAGCGGGAGGCTACGAGCAGTACTTC. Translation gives CASSTGLAGGYEQYF.

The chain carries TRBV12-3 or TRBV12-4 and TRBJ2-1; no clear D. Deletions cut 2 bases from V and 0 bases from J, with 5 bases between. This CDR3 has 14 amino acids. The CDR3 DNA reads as TGTGCCAGCAGTTTAAAGATCTCCTACAATGAGCAGTTCTTC. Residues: CASSLKISYNEQFF.

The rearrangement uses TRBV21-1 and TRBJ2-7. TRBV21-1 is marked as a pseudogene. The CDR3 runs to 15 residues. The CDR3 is CASTMINRLSYEQYF. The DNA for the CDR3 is TGTGCCAGCACGATGATCAATCGGCTATCCTACGAGCAGTACTTC.

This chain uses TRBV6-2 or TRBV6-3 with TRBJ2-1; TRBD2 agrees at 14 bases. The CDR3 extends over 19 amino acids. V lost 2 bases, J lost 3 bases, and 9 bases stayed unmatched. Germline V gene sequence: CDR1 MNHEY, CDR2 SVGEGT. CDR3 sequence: CASSYGTSGSMGGYNEQFF. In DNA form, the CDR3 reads TGTGCCAGCAGTTACGGGACTAGCGGGAGTATGGGGGGCTACAATGAGCAGTTCTTC.

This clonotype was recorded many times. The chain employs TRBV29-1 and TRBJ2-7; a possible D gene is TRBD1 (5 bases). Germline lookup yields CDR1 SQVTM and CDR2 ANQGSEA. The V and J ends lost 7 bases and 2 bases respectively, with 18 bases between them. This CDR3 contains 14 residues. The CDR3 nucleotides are TGCAGCGCCAAGACAGATCCTAAGCCCTACGAGCAGTACTTC. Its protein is CSAKTDPKPYEQYF.

As DNA, the CDR3 is TGCAGTGCTAGCGAGCCTAACGGCTACGAGCAGTACTTC. Residues: CSASEPNGYEQYF. The J gene is TRBJ2-7, the V gene TRBV20-1, with D uncertain. The CDR3 is 13 amino acids. Trimming cost V 3 bases and J 3 bases, with 12 bases left between them. Looked up from germline, CDR1 is DFQATT and CDR2 is SNEGSKA (reference sequence).

The DNA for the CDR3 is TGCAGTGCTCCTACAGGGACCAGGAACTATGGCTACACCTTC. Amino acids: CSAPTGTRNYGYTF. The rearrangement links TRBV20-1 to TRBJ1-2; TRBD1 is a possible D gene (6 bases). From germline, CDR1 is DFQATT and CDR2 SNEGSKA (reference sequence). This CDR3 region has 14 residues. V was trimmed by 5 bases and J by 2 bases, leaving 15 bases between them.

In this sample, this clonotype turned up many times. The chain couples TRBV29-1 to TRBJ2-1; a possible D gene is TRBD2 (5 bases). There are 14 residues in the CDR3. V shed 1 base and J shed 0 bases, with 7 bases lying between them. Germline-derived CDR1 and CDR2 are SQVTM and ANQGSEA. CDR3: CSVEAAASYNEQFF. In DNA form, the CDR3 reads TGCAGCGTTGAAGCAGCGGCCTCCTACAATGAGCAGTTCTTC.

The CDR3 DNA sequence: TGTGCCAGCAGCTTATCCACTAGCGGGGGATACGAGCAGTACTTC. It translates to CASSLSTSGGYEQYF. The chain has TRBV11-2 and TRBJ2-7; 11 bases map to TRBD2. J was trimmed by 4 bases and V by 2 bases; bases with no gene match: 4. Germline V CDR1 and CDR2: SGHAT, FQNNGV. There are 15 residues in the CDR3. Drawing the rest from reference TRBV11-2 and TRBJ2-7, the complete variable domain is EAGVAQSPRYKIIEKRQSVAFWCNPISGHATLYWYQQILGQGPKLLIQFQNNGVVDDSQLPKDRFSAERLKGVDSTLKIQPAKLEDSAVYLCASSLSTSGGYEQYFGPGTRLTVT.

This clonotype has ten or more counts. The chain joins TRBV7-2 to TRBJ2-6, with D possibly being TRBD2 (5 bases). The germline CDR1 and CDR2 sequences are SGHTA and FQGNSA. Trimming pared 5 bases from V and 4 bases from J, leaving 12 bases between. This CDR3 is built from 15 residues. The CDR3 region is CASSRGQSGANVLTF. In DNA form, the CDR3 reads TGTGCCAGCAGCCGAGGGCAATCCGGGGCCAACGTCCTGACTTTC.

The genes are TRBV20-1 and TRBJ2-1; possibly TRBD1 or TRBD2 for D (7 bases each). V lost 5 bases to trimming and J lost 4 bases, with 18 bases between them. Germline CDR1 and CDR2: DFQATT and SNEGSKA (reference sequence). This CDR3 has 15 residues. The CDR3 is CSAAIAGGVYNEQFF. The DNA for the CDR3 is TGCAGTGCTGCCATAGCAGGGGGGGTTTACAATGAGCAGTTCTTC.